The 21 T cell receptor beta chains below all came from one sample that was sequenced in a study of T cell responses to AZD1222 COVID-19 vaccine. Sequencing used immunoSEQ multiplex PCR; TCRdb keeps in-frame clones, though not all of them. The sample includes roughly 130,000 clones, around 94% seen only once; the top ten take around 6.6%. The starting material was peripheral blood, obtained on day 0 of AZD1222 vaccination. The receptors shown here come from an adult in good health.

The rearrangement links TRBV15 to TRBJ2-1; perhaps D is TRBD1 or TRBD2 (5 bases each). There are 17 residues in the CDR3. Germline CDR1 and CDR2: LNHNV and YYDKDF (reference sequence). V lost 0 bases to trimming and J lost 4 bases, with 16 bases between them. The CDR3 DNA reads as TGTGCCACCAGCAGAGAAGGGAAGCTAGCAGGGTACAATGAGCAGTTCTTC. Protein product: CATSREGKLAGYNEQFF.

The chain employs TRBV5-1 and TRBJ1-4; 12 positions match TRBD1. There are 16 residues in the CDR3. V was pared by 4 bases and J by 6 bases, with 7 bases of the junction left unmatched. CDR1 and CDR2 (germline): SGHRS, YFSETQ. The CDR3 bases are TGCGCCAGCAGCGCGGGACAGGGGGCGCGGTATGAAAAACTGTTTTTT. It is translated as CASSAGQGARYEKLFF.

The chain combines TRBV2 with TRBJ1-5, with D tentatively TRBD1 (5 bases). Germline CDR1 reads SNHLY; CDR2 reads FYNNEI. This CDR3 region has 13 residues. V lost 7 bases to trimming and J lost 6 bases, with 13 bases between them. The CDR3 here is CASMVEGPQPQHF. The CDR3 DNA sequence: TGTGCCAGCATGGTGGAGGGACCTCAGCCCCAGCATTTT.

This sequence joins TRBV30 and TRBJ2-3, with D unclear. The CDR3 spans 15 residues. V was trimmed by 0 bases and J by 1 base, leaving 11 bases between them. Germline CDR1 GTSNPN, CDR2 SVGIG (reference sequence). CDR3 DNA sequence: TGTGCCTGGAGTGTAACCCCCCTAGGCACAGATACGCAGTATTTT. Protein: CAWSVTPLGTDTQYF.

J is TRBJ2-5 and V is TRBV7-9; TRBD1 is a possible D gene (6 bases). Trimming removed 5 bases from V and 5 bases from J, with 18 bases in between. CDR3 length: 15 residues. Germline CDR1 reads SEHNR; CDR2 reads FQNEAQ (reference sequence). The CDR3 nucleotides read TGTGCCAGCAGCCCTGGGACAATCGGTGCGGAGACCCAGTACTTC. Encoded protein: CASSPGTIGAETQYF. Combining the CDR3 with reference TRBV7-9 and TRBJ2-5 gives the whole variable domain DTGVSQNPRHKITKRGQNVTFRCDPISEHNRLYWYRQTLGQGPEFLTYFQNEAQLEKSRLLSDRFSAERPKGSFSTLEIQRTEQGDSAMYLCASSPGTIGAETQYFGPGTRLLVL.

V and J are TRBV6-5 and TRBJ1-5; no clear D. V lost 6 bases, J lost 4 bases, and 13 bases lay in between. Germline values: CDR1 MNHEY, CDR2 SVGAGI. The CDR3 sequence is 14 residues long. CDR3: CASRIRSGNQPQHF. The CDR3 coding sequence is TGTGCCAGCAGGATCCGAAGCGGGAATCAGCCCCAGCATTTT.

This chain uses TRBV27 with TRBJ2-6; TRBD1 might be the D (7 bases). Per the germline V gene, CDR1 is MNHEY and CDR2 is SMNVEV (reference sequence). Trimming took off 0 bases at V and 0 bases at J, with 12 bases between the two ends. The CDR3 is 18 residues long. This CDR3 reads CASSLSPGGFSGANVLTF. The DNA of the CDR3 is TGTGCCAGCAGTTTATCCCCAGGGGGGTTCTCTGGGGCCAACGTCCTGACTTTC. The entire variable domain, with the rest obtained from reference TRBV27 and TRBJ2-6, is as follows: EAQVTQNPRYLITVTGKKLTVTCSQNMNHEYMSWYRQDPGLGLRQIYYSMNVEVTDKGDVPEGYKVSRKEKRNFPLILESPSPNQTSLYFCASSLSPGGFSGANVLTFGAGSRLTVL.

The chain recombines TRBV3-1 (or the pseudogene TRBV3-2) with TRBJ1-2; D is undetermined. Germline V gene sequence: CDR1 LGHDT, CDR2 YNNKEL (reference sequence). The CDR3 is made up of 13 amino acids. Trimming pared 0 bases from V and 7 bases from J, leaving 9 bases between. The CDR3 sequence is CASSQDPAPGYTF. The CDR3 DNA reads TGTGCCAGCAGCCAAGATCCAGCGCCTGGCTACACCTTC.

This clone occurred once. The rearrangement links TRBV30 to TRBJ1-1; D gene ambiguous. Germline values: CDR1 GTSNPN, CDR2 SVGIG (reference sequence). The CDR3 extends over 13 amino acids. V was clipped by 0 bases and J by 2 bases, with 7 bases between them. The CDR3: CAWSVQSNTEAFF. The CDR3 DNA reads TGTGCCTGGAGTGTACAGTCCAACACTGAAGCTTTCTTT.

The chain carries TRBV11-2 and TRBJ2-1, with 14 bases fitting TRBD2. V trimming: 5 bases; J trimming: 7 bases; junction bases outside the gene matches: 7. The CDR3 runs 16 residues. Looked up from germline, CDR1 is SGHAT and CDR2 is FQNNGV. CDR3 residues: CASSLRLAGGLNEQFF. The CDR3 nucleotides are TGTGCCAGCAGCCTCCGACTAGCGGGAGGGCTGAATGAGCAGTTCTTC. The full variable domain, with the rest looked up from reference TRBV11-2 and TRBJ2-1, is EAGVAQSPRYKIIEKRQSVAFWCNPISGHATLYWYQQILGQGPKLLIQFQNNGVVDDSQLPKDRFSAERLKGVDSTLKIQPAKLEDSAVYLCASSLRLAGGLNEQFFGPGTRLTVL.

The CDR3 coding sequence is TGTGCCTACACCCCCGGACTAGCGAACAACCAAGAGACCCAGTACTTC. As protein: CAYTPGLANNQETQYF. The V gene is TRBV30, the J gene TRBJ2-5; 9 nucleotides agree with TRBD2. CDR3 size: 16 residues. J gave up 0 bases and V 7 bases, and 12 bases lay outside the gene matches. Germline V gives CDR1 GTSNPN, CDR2 SVGIG (reference sequence). Full variable domain (outside the CDR3, taken from reference TRBV30 and TRBJ2-5): SQTIHQWPATLVQPVGSPLSLECTVEGTSNPNLYWYRQAAGRGLQLLFYSVGIGQISSEVPQNLSASRPQDRQFILSSKKLLLSDSGFYLCAYTPGLANNQETQYFGPGTRLLVL.

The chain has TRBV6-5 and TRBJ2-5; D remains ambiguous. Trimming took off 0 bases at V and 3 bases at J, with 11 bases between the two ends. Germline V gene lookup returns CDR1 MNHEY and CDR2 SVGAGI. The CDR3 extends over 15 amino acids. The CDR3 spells CASSYSFGREETQYF. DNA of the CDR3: TGTGCCAGCAGTTACTCGTTTGGTCGGGAAGAGACCCAGTACTTC.

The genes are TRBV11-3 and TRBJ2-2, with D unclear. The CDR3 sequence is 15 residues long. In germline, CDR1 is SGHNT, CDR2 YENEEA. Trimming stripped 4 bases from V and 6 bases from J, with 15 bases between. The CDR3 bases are TGTGCCAGCAGCTACGGGTCTCTGAATTCCGGGGAGCTGTTTTTT. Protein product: CASSYGSLNSGELFF.

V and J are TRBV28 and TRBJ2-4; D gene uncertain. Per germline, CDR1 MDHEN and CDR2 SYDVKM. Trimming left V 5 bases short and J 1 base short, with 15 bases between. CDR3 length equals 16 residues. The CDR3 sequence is CASSAYNTEAKNIQYF. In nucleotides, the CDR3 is TGTGCCAGCAGTGCCTACAATACAGAGGCCAAAAACATTCAGTACTTC.

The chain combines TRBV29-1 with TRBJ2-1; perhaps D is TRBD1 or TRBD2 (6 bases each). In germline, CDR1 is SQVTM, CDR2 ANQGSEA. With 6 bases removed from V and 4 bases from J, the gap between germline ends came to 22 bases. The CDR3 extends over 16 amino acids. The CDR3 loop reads CSVEGRGDPAYNEQFF. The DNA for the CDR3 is TGCAGCGTGGAGGGTAGGGGGGACCCGGCGTACAATGAGCAGTTCTTC.

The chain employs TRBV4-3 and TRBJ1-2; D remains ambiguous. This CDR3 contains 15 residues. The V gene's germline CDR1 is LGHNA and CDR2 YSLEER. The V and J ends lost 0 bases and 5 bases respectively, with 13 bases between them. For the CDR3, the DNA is TGCGCCAGCAGCCAAGATCCGAGCAGATTGTATGGCTACACCTTC. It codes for CASSQDPSRLYGYTF.

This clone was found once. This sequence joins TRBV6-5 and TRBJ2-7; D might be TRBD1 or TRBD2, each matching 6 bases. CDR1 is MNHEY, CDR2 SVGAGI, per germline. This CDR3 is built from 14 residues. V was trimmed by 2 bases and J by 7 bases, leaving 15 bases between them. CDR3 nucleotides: TGTGCCAGCAGTTACGACCAGGGGAGGAAAGAGCAGTACTTC. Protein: CASSYDQGRKEQYF.

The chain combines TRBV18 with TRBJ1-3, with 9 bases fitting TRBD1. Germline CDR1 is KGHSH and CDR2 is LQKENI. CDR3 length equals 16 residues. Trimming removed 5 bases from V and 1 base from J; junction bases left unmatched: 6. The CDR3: CASSTEGTGSGNTIYF. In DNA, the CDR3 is TGTGCCAGCTCAACCGAAGGGACAGGGTCTGGAAACACCATATATTTT.

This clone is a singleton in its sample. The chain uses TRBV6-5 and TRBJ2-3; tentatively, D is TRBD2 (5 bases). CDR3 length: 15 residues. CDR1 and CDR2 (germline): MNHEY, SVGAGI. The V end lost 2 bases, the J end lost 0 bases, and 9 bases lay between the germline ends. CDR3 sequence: CASSYTRTSTDTQYF. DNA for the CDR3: TGTGCCAGCAGTTACACCAGGACTAGCACAGATACGCAGTATTTT.

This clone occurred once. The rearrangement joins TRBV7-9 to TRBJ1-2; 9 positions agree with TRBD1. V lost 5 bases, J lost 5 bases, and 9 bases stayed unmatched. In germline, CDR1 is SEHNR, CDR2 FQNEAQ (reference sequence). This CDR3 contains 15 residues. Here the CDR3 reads CASSTGTGRNYGYTF. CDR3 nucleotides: TGTGCCAGCAGCACGGGGACAGGGCGGAATTATGGCTACACCTTC.

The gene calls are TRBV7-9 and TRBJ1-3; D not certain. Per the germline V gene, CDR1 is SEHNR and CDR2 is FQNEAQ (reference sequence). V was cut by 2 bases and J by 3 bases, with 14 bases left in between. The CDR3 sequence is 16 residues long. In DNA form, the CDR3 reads TGTGCCAGCAGCTTATGGACCGGGATTAATGGAAACACCATATATTTT. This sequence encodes CASSLWTGINGNTIYF. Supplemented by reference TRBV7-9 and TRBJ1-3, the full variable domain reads DTGVSQNPRHKITKRGQNVTFRCDPISEHNRLYWYRQTLGQGPEFLTYFQNEAQLEKSRLLSDRFSAERPKGSFSTLEIQRTEQGDSAMYLCASSLWTGINGNTIYFGEGSWLTVV.